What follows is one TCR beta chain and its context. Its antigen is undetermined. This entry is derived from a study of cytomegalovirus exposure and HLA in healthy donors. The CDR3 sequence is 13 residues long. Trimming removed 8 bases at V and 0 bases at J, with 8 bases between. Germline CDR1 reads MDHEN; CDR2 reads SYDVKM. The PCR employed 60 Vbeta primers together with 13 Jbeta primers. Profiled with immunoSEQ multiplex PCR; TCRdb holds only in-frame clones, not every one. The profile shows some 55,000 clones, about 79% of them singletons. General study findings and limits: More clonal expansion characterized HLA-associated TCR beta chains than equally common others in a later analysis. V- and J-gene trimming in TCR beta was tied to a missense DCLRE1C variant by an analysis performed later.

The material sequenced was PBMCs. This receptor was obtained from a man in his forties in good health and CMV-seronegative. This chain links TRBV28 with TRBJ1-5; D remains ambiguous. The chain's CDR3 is CASDSGSNQPQHF. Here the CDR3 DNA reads TGTGCCAGCGATTCAGGTAGCAATCAGCCCCAGCATTTT.